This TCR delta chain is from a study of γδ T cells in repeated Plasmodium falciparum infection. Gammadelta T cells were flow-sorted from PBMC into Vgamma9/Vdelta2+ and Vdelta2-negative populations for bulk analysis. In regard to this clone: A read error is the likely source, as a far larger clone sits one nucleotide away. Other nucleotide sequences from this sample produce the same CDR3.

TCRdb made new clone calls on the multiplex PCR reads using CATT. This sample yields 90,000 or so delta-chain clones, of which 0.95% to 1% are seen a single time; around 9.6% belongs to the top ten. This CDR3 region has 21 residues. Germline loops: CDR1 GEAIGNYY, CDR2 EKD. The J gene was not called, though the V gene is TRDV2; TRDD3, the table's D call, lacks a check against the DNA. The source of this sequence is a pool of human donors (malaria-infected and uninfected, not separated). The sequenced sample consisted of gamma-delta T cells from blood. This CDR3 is CACHPFLRYWGIRRYTDKLIF. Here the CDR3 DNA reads TGTGCCTGCCATCCTTTCCTACGCTACTGGGGGATACGGAGGTACACCGATAAGCTCATCTTT.